Below, 8 T cell receptor beta chains from the same sample are listed, as sequenced in a study of OX40 agonist ivuxolimab in advanced cancers. Receptors were amplified or captured by the immunoSEQ multiplex PCR assay. What TCRdb holds here is the immuneACCESS table cut down to in-frame rearrangements. Part of the clones is not present; checked against another copy, under half of the missing clones reflect an unresolved V gene, and the others are unexplained. This sample lists roughly 65,000 clones; approximately 86% were detected once. The ten largest clones take up 3.7% of the sample. This sample comprised CD4+ or CD8+ T cells sorted from blood, obtained in a trial of the OX40 agonist ivuxolimab. The receptors were sampled from an adult with an advanced solid tumor such as melanoma, head and neck, liver or kidney cancer.

J is TRBJ1-1 and V is TRBV15; possibly TRBD1 for D (5 bases). This CDR3 is 14 amino acids long. Germline assignment: CDR1 LNHNV and CDR2 YYDKDF (reference sequence). V shed 4 bases and J shed 6 bases, with 15 bases lying between them. CDR3 in DNA: TGTGCCACCAGCAAAATGCGGGGGTACGCTGAAGCTTTCTTT. It translates to CATSKMRGYAEAFF. Based on the CDR3 plus reference TRBV15 and TRBJ1-1, the full variable domain is DAMVIQNPRYQVTQFGKPVTLSCSQTLNHNVMYWYQQKSSQAPKLLFHYYDKDFNNEADTPDNFQSRRPNTSFCFLDIRSPGLGDTAMYLCATSKMRGYAEAFFGQGTRLTVV.

The chain is built from TRBV7-2 and TRBJ2-1; D perhaps matches TRBD2 (6 bases). CDR1 and CDR2 from the germline V gene are SGHTA and FQGNSA. The V gene lost 2 bases and the J gene lost 10 bases, with 9 bases spanning the gap. The CDR3 is 12 amino acids. In DNA form, the CDR3 reads TGTGCCAGCAGCTTAACGGGGAGGGAGCAGTTCTTC. Residues: CASSLTGREQFF.

The J gene is TRBJ1-1, the V gene TRBV27, with 7 bases lining up with TRBD1. With 5 bases clipped from V and 1 base from J, the junction kept 4 bases outside the gene matches. Per germline, CDR1 MNHEY and CDR2 SMNVEV (reference sequence). CDR3 length equals 14 residues. CDR3 amino acids: CASSQGTENTEAFF. As DNA, the CDR3 is TGTGCCAGCAGTCAAGGGACAGAGAACACTGAAGCTTTCTTT.

This clone has a handful of counts. The V call is TRBV30, the J call TRBJ2-3; 9 nucleotides agree with TRBD1. Germline V lookup: CDR1 GTSNPN, CDR2 SVGIG (reference sequence). This CDR3 has 15 residues. V lost 5 bases to trimming and J lost 3 bases; unmatched junction nucleotides: 9. The CDR3 loop reads CAWENTGTGTDTQYF. CDR3 bases: TGTGCCTGGGAGAATACCGGGACAGGGACAGATACGCAGTATTTT.

The genes are TRBV7-9 and TRBJ2-1; the match to TRBD2 covers 7 bases. Germline assignment: CDR1 SEHNR and CDR2 FQNEAQ (reference sequence). CDR3 length: 13 amino acids. Germline trimming cut 7 bases from V and 8 bases from J; bases unmatched to any gene: 8. The CDR3 protein is CASNGGSRHEQFF. DNA for the CDR3: TGTGCCAGCAACGGCGGGAGTCGGCATGAGCAGTTCTTC.

A word on this clone: This specimen includes other DNA sequences encoding the same CDR3. V usage is TRBV20-1 and J usage is TRBJ2-7; maybe TRBD2 (7 bases). The CDR3 extends over 11 amino acids. CDR1 is DFQATT and CDR2 is SNEGSKA in the germline V gene (reference sequence). The CDR3 DNA is TGCAGGGCTGGCGGGGGCCACGAGCAGTACTTC. This translates into CRAGGGHEQYF.

The rearrangement links TRBV6-5 to TRBJ2-2, with D perhaps matching TRBD2 (5 bases). V was cut by 6 bases and J by 0 bases, with 5 bases left in between. Germline CDR1 is MNHEY and CDR2 is SVGAGI. CDR3 length equals 13 residues. CDR3 loop: CASRLANTGELFF. In DNA, the CDR3 is TGTGCCAGCAGACTAGCGAACACCGGGGAGCTGTTTTTT.

The chain recombines TRBV28 with TRBJ1-1; D is perhaps TRBD1 (5 bases). The length of the CDR3 is 14 residues. Trimming took 2 bases from V and 6 from J, leaving 13 bases between them. Germline CDR1 is MDHEN and CDR2 is SYDVKM. The CDR3 loop reads CASSLDPATAEAFF. CDR3 coding DNA: TGTGCCAGCAGTTTAGATCCTGCGACAGCTGAAGCTTTCTTT.